The entry that follows covers one TCR beta chain sequence. The antigen remains unidentified. This entry is derived from a study of CD8 T cells in ankylosing spondylitis. Broader study findings: Fewer than ten highly homologous variants made up a TCR beta motif that seemed to typify ankylosing spondylitis blood. Researchers report that disease-linked clones proved CD8+ and relatively rare in peripheral blood. It was reported that disease-linked clones were significantly enriched in matched ankylosing spondylitis synovial fluid. Previous work reported some of these motif variants in the synovial fluid and blood of reactive arthritis.

Germline loops: CDR1 MNHEY, CDR2 SVGEGT. This CDR3 region has 14 residues. Trimming removed 6 bases at V and 3 bases at J, with 15 bases between. Quantitative 5'-RACE with molecular barcodes produced the TCR beta libraries. From the 5' RACE reads, TCRdb called clonotypes with MiXCR, one entry per CDR3 protein. The table includes almost 400,000 distinct CDR3 sequences, under 25% detected once. The source is a male donor with ankylosing spondylitis. V usage is TRBV6-2 or TRBV6-3 and J usage is TRBJ2-7; perhaps D is TRBD1 or TRBD2 (6 bases each). Sequencing was done on a sample of blood, either unsorted or a sorted T cell fraction (not recorded which). The CDR3 spells CASRRGTEYYEQYF. The CDR3 DNA reads TGTGCCAGCAGAAGGGGGACTGAGTACTACGAGCAGTACTTC.